What follows are 7 T cell receptor beta chains derived from one specimen sequenced in a study of blood T cell repertoires in COVID-19. Clones were read by immunoSEQ multiplex PCR, and TCRdb kept only the in-frame ones, dropping some. The sample carries fewer than 250,000 clones, about nine tenths recorded once. Sequenced input: peripheral blood. Receptors originate from an older woman with acute or convalescent COVID-19.

The chain combines TRBV7-3 with TRBJ1-1, with 9 bases fitting TRBD1. V lost 5 bases and J lost 0; bases outside the gene matches: 10. The CDR3 extends over 17 amino acids. In germline, CDR1 is SGHTA, CDR2 FQGTGA. This CDR3 reads CASSPGQGRDVNTEAFF. The DNA for the CDR3 is TGTGCCAGCAGCCCAGGACAGGGGAGAGACGTGAACACTGAAGCTTTCTTT.

The rearrangement uses TRBV2 and TRBJ1-6, with 8 bases matching TRBD1. The CDR3 consists of 13 residues. V lost 6 bases to trimming and J lost 10 bases; unmatched junction nucleotides: 5. The germline V gene encodes CDR1 SNHLY and CDR2 FYNNEI. The CDR3: CASRDRAGSPLHF. The CDR3 DNA sequence: TGTGCCAGCAGGGACAGGGCCGGATCACCCCTCCACTTT.

The J gene is TRBJ1-3, the V gene TRBV19, with D unclear. The length of the CDR3 is 15 residues. Germline lookup yields CDR1 LNHDA and CDR2 SQIVND (reference sequence). Deletions cut 1 base from V and 0 bases from J, with 7 bases between. CDR3 loop: CASSIVSLSGNTIYF. The CDR3 nucleotides read TGTGCCAGTAGTATAGTATCCCTCTCTGGAAACACCATATATTTT.

The V gene is TRBV7-3, the J gene TRBJ2-5, with D possibly TRBD2 on 6 matching bases. Trimming stripped 5 bases from V and 5 bases from J, with 24 bases between. CDR1 and CDR2 from the germline V gene are SGHTA and FQGTGA. The CDR3 totals 17 residues. CDR3 DNA: TGTGCCAGCAGCCCCGGCGAGTTGACTAGAGCCCGGGAGACCCAGTACTTC. This translates into CASSPGELTRARETQYF.

The V call is TRBV5-1, the J call TRBJ2-5, with TRBD1 matching 7 bases. This CDR3 region has 15 residues. Germline assignment: CDR1 SGHRS and CDR2 YFSETQ. V lost 0 bases to trimming and J lost 0 bases; unmatched junction nucleotides: 2. Here the CDR3 reads CASSLAGQHQETQYF. In DNA form, the CDR3 reads TGCGCCAGCAGCTTGGCGGGACAGCACCAAGAGACCCAGTACTTC. Full variable domain (missing parts from reference TRBV5-1 and TRBJ2-5): KAGVTQTPRYLIKTRGQQVTLSCSPISGHRSVSWYQQTPGQGLQFLFEYFSETQRNKGNFPGRFSGRQFSNSRSEMNVSTLELGDSALYLCASSLAGQHQETQYFGPGTRLLVL.

The chain has TRBV6-5 and TRBJ1-2; D unresolved. Per the germline V gene, CDR1 is MNHEY and CDR2 is SVGAGI. With 0 bases removed from V and 0 bases from J, the gap between germline ends came to 8 bases. This CDR3 region has 15 residues. CDR3 loop: CASSYSHTANYGYTF. The CDR3 region has the DNA TGTGCCAGCAGTTACTCGCACACCGCTAACTATGGCTACACCTTC.

CDR3 nucleotide sequence: TGTGCCAGCAGTTTTCGGTCCCCCGGAGGGGTAAGCAATCAGCCCCAGCATTTT. Amino acids: CASSFRSPGGVSNQPQHF. This chain links TRBV27 with TRBJ1-5; perhaps TRBD1 as D (5 bases). The germline gives CDR1 MNHEY, CDR2 SMNVEV (reference sequence). Trimming took off 3 bases at V and 1 base at J, with 19 bases between the two ends. The CDR3 extends over 18 amino acids.